The clone carrying this T cell receptor (beta chain) was seen many times. This entry comes from a study of T cells in Graves' hyperthyroidism and ophthalmopathy. Amplification targeted TCR beta CDR3 regions from RNA transcripts. HTBI primers were the set used in a first-round RT-PCR of the TCR CDR3. TCRdb fed the multiplex PCR reads into MiXCR, producing one record per CDR3 protein. Of a few hundred thousand distinct CDR3 sequences listed, 15% to 20% are singletons. The clonotype was recovered from a woman in her 30s with Graves' ophthalmopathy. Sequenced: blood.

As DNA, the CDR3 is TGTGCCAGCAGCCACTTATCCCTACCCTCCACAGGGGCCTCCTACGAGCAGTACTTC. Amino acids: CASSHLSLPSTGASYEQYF. The rearrangement joins TRBV11-2 to TRBJ2-7; 7 bases are a match to TRBD1. The V and J ends lost 5 bases and 0 bases, in that order; junction bases with no gene match: 19. In germline, CDR1 is SGHAT, CDR2 FQNNGV. There are 19 residues in the CDR3.